A single sample is the source of the 10 T cell receptor beta chains below, sequenced in a study of cytomegalovirus exposure and HLA in healthy donors. Using immunoSEQ multiplex PCR, the repertoire was profiled, and TCRdb retains in-frame clones only, with some absent. The sample lists about 160,000 clones, 89% occurring once. Sequencing was carried out using PBMCs. These receptors all stem from a man aged 18-30 years in good health and CMV-seropositive.

The CDR3 loop reads CASSISAGAASSGANVLTF. The CDR3 region has the DNA TGTGCCAGTAGTATATCAGCTGGGGCCGCCTCCTCTGGGGCCAACGTCCTGACTTTC. This rearrangement joins TRBV19 to TRBJ2-6; D may be TRBD1 (5 bases). Germline CDR1 LNHDA, CDR2 SQIVND (reference sequence). V was pared by 2 bases and J by 0 bases, with 17 bases between. The CDR3 length is 19 residues.

This rearrangement joins TRBV7-9 to TRBJ2-7, with a possible D match to TRBD1 (6 bases). The CDR3 is 12 residues long. CDR1 is SEHNR and CDR2 is FQNEAQ in the germline V gene (reference sequence). Trimming pared 1 base from V and 5 bases from J, leaving 6 bases between. The CDR3 nucleotides are TGTGCCAGCAGCTTAGGGACAGACGAGCAGTACTTC. This codes for CASSLGTDEQYF.

This chain connects TRBV13 to TRBJ1-5; the D is unclear. The CDR3 has 13 residues. Germline V lookup: CDR1 PRHDT, CDR2 FYEKMQ (reference sequence). The V gene lost 0 bases and the J gene lost 3 bases, with 3 bases spanning the gap. The CDR3 region is CASSLGLNQPQHF. The CDR3 nucleotides read TGTGCCAGCAGCTTAGGCCTCAATCAGCCCCAGCATTTT.

The chain has TRBV7-2 and TRBJ2-6, with a weak D call TRBD2 (5 bases). Per germline, CDR1 SGHTA and CDR2 FQGNSA. CDR3 length: 17 amino acids. Deletions cut 1 base from V and 0 bases from J, with 10 bases between. The CDR3 DNA follows: TGTGCCAGCAGCTTAGAGAAGCGGATCTCTGGGGCCAACGTCCTGACTTTC. Translating gives CASSLEKRISGANVLTF.

This sequence joins TRBV7-8 and TRBJ2-1, with D possibly matching TRBD2 (6 bases). The germline V and J ends were trimmed by 5 bases and 5 bases, with 10 bases remaining between them. CDR1 is SGHVS, CDR2 FQNEAQ, per germline. CDR3 size: 13 residues. The CDR3 nucleotides are TGTGCCAGCAGCCGACGGGGGAACAATGAGCAGTTCTTC. It is translated as CASSRRGNNEQFF.

The gene calls are TRBV4-1 and TRBJ2-7, with 7 bases identical to TRBD1. CDR1 and CDR2 from the germline V gene are MGHRA and YSYEKL. V lost 4 bases to trimming and J lost 3 bases; unmatched junction nucleotides: 9. The CDR3 sequence is 15 residues long. The CDR3 sequence is CASSPDSAGGYEQYF. The DNA for the CDR3 is TGCGCCAGCAGCCCAGATAGCGCAGGGGGCTACGAGCAGTACTTC.

The rearrangement joins TRBV6-6 to TRBJ2-1; 11 nucleotides match TRBD2. J gave up 3 bases and V 6 bases, and 4 bases lay outside the gene matches. Germline-derived CDR1 and CDR2 are MNHNY and SVGAGI (reference sequence). The CDR3 has 15 amino acids. The CDR3 DNA is TGTGCCAGCAGCCAGACTAGCGGGGACTACAATGAGCAGTTCTTC. Translating it yields CASSQTSGDYNEQFF.

This clone was counted a few times. The CDR3 reads CANQHSSNYGYTF. The DNA for the CDR3 is TGTGCCAACCAACACAGCAGTAACTATGGCTACACCTTC. The chain employs TRBV10-3 and TRBJ1-2, with D hard to call. The CDR3 contains 13 residues. Germline V gene sequence: CDR1 ENHRY, CDR2 SYGVKD. V was clipped by 10 bases and J by 1 base, with 13 bases between them.

The rearrangement uses TRBV27 and TRBJ2-1; 7 bases line up with TRBD2. With 3 bases clipped from V and 6 bases from J, the junction kept 14 bases outside the gene matches. Germline CDR1 MNHEY, CDR2 SMNVEV (reference sequence). This CDR3 has 17 amino acids. CDR3 protein: CASSFQGPAGAGNEQFF. For the CDR3, the DNA is TGTGCCAGCAGTTTCCAGGGACCTGCGGGAGCGGGCAATGAGCAGTTCTTC.

The chain has TRBV10-1 and TRBJ1-1, with no clear D. The CDR3 is 14 residues long. The V end was cut by 0 bases, the J end by 6 bases, with 11 bases between. The germline V gene has CDR1 WNHNN and CDR2 SYGVQD (reference sequence). The CDR3 here is CASSESEESPEAFF. The CDR3 DNA follows: TGCGCCAGCAGTGAGTCGGAGGAGTCTCCTGAAGCTTTCTTT.